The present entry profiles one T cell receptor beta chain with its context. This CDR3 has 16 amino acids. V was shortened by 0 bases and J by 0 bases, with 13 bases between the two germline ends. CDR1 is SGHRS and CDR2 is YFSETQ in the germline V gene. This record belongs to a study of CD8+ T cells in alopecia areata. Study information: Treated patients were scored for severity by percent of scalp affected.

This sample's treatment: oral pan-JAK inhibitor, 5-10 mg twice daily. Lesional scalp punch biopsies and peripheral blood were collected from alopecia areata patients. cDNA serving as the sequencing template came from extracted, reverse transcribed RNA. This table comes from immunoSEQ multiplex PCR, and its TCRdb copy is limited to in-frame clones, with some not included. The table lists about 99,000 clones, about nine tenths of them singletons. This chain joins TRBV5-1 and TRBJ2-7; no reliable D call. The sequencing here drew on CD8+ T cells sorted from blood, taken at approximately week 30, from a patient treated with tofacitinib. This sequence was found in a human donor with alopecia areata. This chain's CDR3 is CASSLEGSYSSYEQYF. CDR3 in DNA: TGCGCCAGCAGCTTGGAAGGGTCCTACAGCTCCTACGAGCAGTACTTC.